A selection of T cell receptor beta chains follows, all from one sample in a study of T cell responses to AZD1222 COVID-19 vaccine. Profiled with immunoSEQ multiplex PCR; TCRdb holds only in-frame clones, not every one. This table holds 100,000 to 150,000 clones, 93% found once. The starting material was peripheral blood, obtained on day 0 of AZD1222 vaccination. The receptors come from an adult in good health. CDR3s include the opening cysteine and the closing phenylalanine or tryptophan. Each record gives: D gene, clone size, V gene, J gene, CDR3 protein, CDR3 DNA. The D gene is left open where the match is weak. The size entry is marked missing in some rows and otherwise reads once, few, many or a size class.

D gene: -
clone size: -
V gene: TRBV5-1
J gene: TRBJ2-3
CDR3 protein: CASSLAYRQRASTDTQYF
CDR3 DNA: TGCGCCAGCAGCTTGGCCTATAGACAGCGGGCTAGCACAGATACGCAGTATTTT

D gene: -
clone size: -
V gene: TRBV6-5
J gene: TRBJ2-5
CDR3 protein: CASSYGGRDQETQYF
CDR3 DNA: TGTGCCAGCAGTTATGGTGGGCGGGATCAAGAGACCCAGTACTTC

D gene: TRBD2
clone size: -
V gene: TRBV5-5
J gene: TRBJ2-2
CDR3 protein: CASSPELAGRTGELFF
CDR3 DNA: TGTGCCAGCAGCCCTGAACTAGCGGGACGCACCGGGGAGCTGTTTTTT

D gene: -
clone size: -
V gene: TRBV30
J gene: TRBJ2-2
CDR3 protein: CAWRDGGTYTGELFF
CDR3 DNA: TGTGCCTGGAGGGATGGCGGGACCTACACCGGGGAGCTGTTTTTT

D gene: -
clone size: -
V gene: TRBV23-1
J gene: TRBJ1-4
CDR3 protein: CASVKPGFRTNEKLFF
CDR3 DNA: TGCGCCAGCGTAAAACCCGGGTTTCGGACTAATGAAAAACTGTTTTTT

D gene: -
clone size: -
V gene: TRBV7-9
J gene: TRBJ2-5
CDR3 protein: CASSLVETQYF
CDR3 DNA: TGTGCCAGCAGCTTAGTAGAGACCCAGTACTTC

D gene: -
clone size: -
V gene: TRBV24-1
J gene: TRBJ2-3
CDR3 protein: CATSDFGRSRRGTDTQYF
CDR3 DNA: TGTGCCACCAGTGATTTCGGGCGGTCCCGCCGGGGAACAGATACGCAGTATTTT

D gene: TRBD1
clone size: once
V gene: TRBV6-5
J gene: TRBJ2-7
CDR3 protein: CASSYWDRRPYEQYF
CDR3 DNA: TGTGCCAGCAGTTATTGGGACAGGAGGCCCTACGAGCAGTACTTC

D gene: -
clone size: -
V gene: TRBV19
J gene: TRBJ1-2
CDR3 protein: CASSSRVYGYTF
CDR3 DNA: TGTGCCAGTAGTTCACGTGTCTATGGCTACACCTTC

D gene: -
clone size: -
V gene: TRBV10-3
J gene: TRBJ1-3
CDR3 protein: CAIKSQAAAGNTIYF
CDR3 DNA: TGTGCCATCAAGTCTCAGGCCGCGGCTGGAAACACCATATATTTT

D gene: -
clone size: -
V gene: TRBV28
J gene: TRBJ2-2
CDR3 protein: CASSLTGTDTGELFF
CDR3 DNA: TGTGCCAGCAGTTTAACAGGGACTGACACCGGGGAGCTGTTTTTT

D gene: -
clone size: -
V gene: TRBV7-8
J gene: TRBJ2-2
CDR3 protein: CASSLFSGELFF
CDR3 DNA: TGTGCCAGCAGCCTTTTCTCCGGGGAGCTGTTTTTT

D gene: TRBD2
clone size: -
V gene: TRBV19
J gene: TRBJ2-7
CDR3 protein: CASSEGLAGPEQYF
CDR3 DNA: TGTGCCAGTAGTGAGGGCCTAGCGGGACCCGAGCAGTACTTC

D gene: -
clone size: -
V gene: TRBV7-8
J gene: TRBJ2-5
CDR3 protein: CASSLEGVQETQYF
CDR3 DNA: TGTGCCAGCAGCTTAGAAGGGGTCCAAGAGACCCAGTACTTC

D gene: -
clone size: -
V gene: TRBV18
J gene: TRBJ2-7
CDR3 protein: CASSPAVRSYEQYF
CDR3 DNA: TGTGCCAGCTCACCAGCTGTAAGATCCTACGAGCAGTACTTC

D gene: TRBD1
clone size: few
V gene: TRBV6-1
J gene: TRBJ1-2
CDR3 protein: CASSEWTGAVGYGYTF
CDR3 DNA: TGTGCCAGCAGTGAATGGACAGGGGCGGTCGGCTATGGCTACACCTTC

D gene: -
clone size: -
V gene: TRBV6-5
J gene: TRBJ1-3
CDR3 protein: CASNNEGRAGNTIYF
CDR3 DNA: TGTGCCAGCAACAATGAGGGGAGGGCTGGAAACACCATATATTTT

D gene: TRBD1
clone size: -
V gene: TRBV19
J gene: TRBJ1-6
CDR3 protein: CASSPTGEDNSPLHF
CDR3 DNA: TGTGCCAGTAGCCCGACAGGGGAAGACAATTCACCCCTCCACTTT

D gene: TRBD1
clone size: -
V gene: TRBV11-2
J gene: TRBJ2-1
CDR3 protein: CASSSPRSGQGHRGQFF
CDR3 DNA: TGTGCCAGCAGCTCGCCCCGATCGGGACAGGGACACAGAGGGCAGTTCTTC

D gene: -
clone size: -
V gene: TRBV27
J gene: TRBJ2-3
CDR3 protein: CASSLLGTSTDTQYF
CDR3 DNA: TGTGCCAGCAGTTTACTGGGTACTAGCACAGATACGCAGTATTTT

D gene: -
clone size: -
V gene: TRBV3-1/TRBV3-2
J gene: TRBJ2-7
CDR3 protein: CASSQDGQSLYEQYF
CDR3 DNA: TGTGCCAGCAGCCAAGATGGTCAGAGTCTCTACGAGCAGTACTTC

D gene: -
clone size: -
V gene: TRBV10-2
J gene: TRBJ1-1
CDR3 protein: CASSEGSTEAFF
CDR3 DNA: TGCGCCAGCAGTGAGGGGTCCACTGAAGCTTTCTTT

D gene: -
clone size: -
V gene: TRBV9
J gene: TRBJ1-4
CDR3 protein: CASSSGQINEKLFF
CDR3 DNA: TGTGCCAGCAGCTCAGGACAAATTAATGAAAAACTGTTTTTT

D gene: -
clone size: -
V gene: TRBV28
J gene: TRBJ2-7
CDR3 protein: CASSLEGYEQYF
CDR3 DNA: TGTGCCAGCAGTTTGGAAGGGTACGAGCAGTACTTC

D gene: -
clone size: -
V gene: TRBV20-1
J gene: TRBJ1-5
CDR3 protein: CSASLGTGGNQPQHF
CDR3 DNA: TGCAGTGCTAGTCTCGGTACGGGGGGCAATCAGCCCCAGCATTTT

D gene: TRBD2
clone size: -
V gene: TRBV5-1
J gene: TRBJ2-1
CDR3 protein: CASSTLAGANNEQFF
CDR3 DNA: TGCGCCAGCAGCACCCTAGCGGGAGCCAACAATGAGCAGTTCTTC

D gene: -
clone size: -
V gene: TRBV3-1/TRBV3-2
J gene: TRBJ2-1
CDR3 protein: CASSQVLSGPKGNEQFF
CDR3 DNA: TGTGCCAGCAGCCAAGTTCTATCGGGGCCCAAGGGGAATGAGCAGTTCTTC

D gene: TRBD1
clone size: -
V gene: TRBV24-1
J gene: TRBJ1-2
CDR3 protein: CATSDLYRTGDGYTF
CDR3 DNA: TGTGCCACCAGTGATTTATATAGGACAGGGGACGGCTACACCTTC

D gene: TRBD1
clone size: -
V gene: TRBV6-1
J gene: TRBJ1-2
CDR3 protein: CATSTGSGYTF
CDR3 DNA: TGTGCCACCTCGACAGGGTCTGGCTACACCTTC

D gene: -
clone size: -
V gene: TRBV5-1
J gene: TRBJ1-4
CDR3 protein: CASSPGATNEKLFF
CDR3 DNA: TGCGCCAGCAGCCCGGGGGCAACTAATGAAAAACTGTTTTTT

D gene: -
clone size: -
V gene: TRBV29-1
J gene: TRBJ2-5
CDR3 protein: CSVDEGHETQYF
CDR3 DNA: TGCAGCGTTGACGAGGGACACGAGACCCAGTACTTC

D gene: TRBD2
clone size: -
V gene: TRBV30
J gene: TRBJ2-7
CDR3 protein: CAWSALAGGYEQYF
CDR3 DNA: TGTGCCTGGAGCGCGCTAGCGGGAGGTTACGAGCAGTACTTC

D gene: TRBD1
clone size: -
V gene: TRBV9
J gene: TRBJ1-1
CDR3 protein: CASSVGLRTGGVTEAFF
CDR3 DNA: TGTGCCAGCAGCGTAGGGCTTCGGACAGGGGGCGTCACTGAAGCTTTCTTT

D gene: TRBD1
clone size: -
V gene: TRBV5-5
J gene: TRBJ1-2
CDR3 protein: CASSITGDTNYGYTF
CDR3 DNA: TGTGCCAGCAGCATTACAGGGGATACTAACTATGGCTACACCTTC

D gene: -
clone size: -
V gene: TRBV6-5
J gene: TRBJ1-2
CDR3 protein: CASGSGRSVWGYTF
CDR3 DNA: TGTGCCAGCGGCAGCGGACGGAGCGTTTGGGGCTACACCTTC

D gene: -
clone size: -
V gene: TRBV2
J gene: TRBJ1-4
CDR3 protein: CASSEERSTNEKLFF
CDR3 DNA: TGTGCCAGCAGTGAAGAGAGATCAACTAATGAAAAACTGTTTTTT

D gene: -
clone size: -
V gene: TRBV20-1
J gene: TRBJ2-1
CDR3 protein: CSADQDNEQFF
CDR3 DNA: TGCAGTGCCGATCAGGACAATGAGCAGTTCTTC

D gene: -
clone size: -
V gene: TRBV2
J gene: TRBJ2-3
CDR3 protein: CASWANTQYF
CDR3 DNA: TGTGCCAGCTGGGCGAATACGCAGTATTTT

D gene: TRBD1
clone size: -
V gene: TRBV7-2
J gene: TRBJ1-1
CDR3 protein: CASSLGLPGGTEAFF
CDR3 DNA: TGTGCCAGCAGCTTAGGTTTACCAGGGGGTACCGAAGCTTTCTTT

D gene: -
clone size: -
V gene: TRBV5-4
J gene: TRBJ2-3
CDR3 protein: CASSGRNTDTQYF
CDR3 DNA: TGTGCCAGCAGCGGCAGGAACACAGATACGCAGTATTTT

D gene: TRBD1
clone size: -
V gene: TRBV18
J gene: TRBJ1-2
CDR3 protein: CASSPTSSQGAYGYTF
CDR3 DNA: TGTGCCAGCTCACCAACCTCTTCACAGGGGGCTTATGGCTACACCTTC

D gene: -
clone size: -
V gene: TRBV7-2
J gene: TRBJ2-2
CDR3 protein: CASSPRRANTGELFF
CDR3 DNA: TGTGCCAGCAGCCCGAGACGGGCTAACACCGGGGAGCTGTTTTTT

D gene: -
clone size: -
V gene: TRBV2
J gene: TRBJ1-5
CDR3 protein: CASKPDGNQPQHF
CDR3 DNA: TGTGCCAGCAAGCCGGACGGGAATCAGCCCCAGCATTTT

D gene: -
clone size: -
V gene: TRBV25-1
J gene: TRBJ1-4
CDR3 protein: CASSQRQTTNEKLFF
CDR3 DNA: TGTGCCAGCAGCCAAAGACAAACAACTAATGAAAAACTGTTTTTT

D gene: TRBD1
clone size: -
V gene: TRBV27
J gene: TRBJ2-7
CDR3 protein: CASSLSGQGRLYEQYF
CDR3 DNA: TGTGCCAGCAGTTTATCGGGACAGGGGCGACTCTACGAGCAGTACTTC

D gene: TRBD1
clone size: -
V gene: TRBV15
J gene: TRBJ1-2
CDR3 protein: CATSRVGQGALGYGYTF
CDR3 DNA: TGTGCCACCAGCAGAGTGGGACAGGGGGCGCTTGGCTATGGCTACACCTTC